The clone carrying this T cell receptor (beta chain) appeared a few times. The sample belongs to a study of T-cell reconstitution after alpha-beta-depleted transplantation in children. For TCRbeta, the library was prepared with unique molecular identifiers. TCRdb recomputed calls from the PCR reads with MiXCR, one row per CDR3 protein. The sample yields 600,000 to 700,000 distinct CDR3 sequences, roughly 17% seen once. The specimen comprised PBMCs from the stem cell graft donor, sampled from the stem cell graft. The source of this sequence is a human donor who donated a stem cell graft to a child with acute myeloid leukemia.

CDR3 bases: TGTGCCACCAGTGAGAAACCGGGACATCTCGCTAGCACAGATACGCAGTATTTT. Translation: CATSEKPGHLASTDTQYF. The V gene is TRBV24-1, the J gene TRBJ2-3; perhaps TRBD1 as D (6 bases). CDR3 length: 18 residues. Trimming stripped 4 bases from V and 0 bases from J, with 19 bases between. The germline CDR1 and CDR2 sequences are KGHDR and SFDVKD.